These 2 T cell receptor beta chains came from one sample sequenced in a study of cytomegalovirus exposure and HLA in healthy donors. Primers for the PCR totalled 60 Vbeta and 13 Jbeta. Produced via immunoSEQ multiplex PCR; TCRdb's table is partial and in-frame only. The sample lists over 120,000 clones; approximately 70% were seen once. The sequenced sample was PBMCs. The source is a woman aged 55-69 years in good health and CMV-seropositive.

The rearrangement uses TRBV28 and TRBJ1-6; D possibly corresponds to TRBD1 (5 bases). CDR1 is MDHEN and CDR2 is SYDVKM in the germline V gene. The V end was cut by 7 bases, the J end by 11 bases, with 18 bases between. The CDR3 has 14 amino acids. DNA of the CDR3: TGTGCCAGCACCCCCAGGCAGGGTGGGACACCCCTCCACTTT. It yields the protein CASTPRQGGTPLHF. The whole variable domain, filled in from reference TRBV28 and TRBJ1-6, reads DVKVTQSSRYLVKRTGEKVFLECVQDMDHENMFWYRQDPGLGLRLIYFSYDVKMKEKGDIPEGYSVSREKKERFSLILESASTNQTSMYLCASTPRQGGTPLHFGNGTRLTVT.

V gene TRBV25-1 combines with J gene TRBJ2-7; D ambiguous. The CDR3 consists of 12 residues. V was trimmed by 3 bases and J by 0 bases, leaving 3 bases between them. Germline V gene lookup returns CDR1 MGHDK and CDR2 SYGVNS. CDR3 in amino acids: CASSESSYEQYF. The CDR3 nucleotides are TGTGCCAGCAGTGAGAGCTCCTACGAGCAGTACTTC.